The 30 T cell receptor beta chains below all came from one sample that was sequenced in a study of technical replicates of blood from a few donors. Libraries were prepared by immunoSEQ multiplex PCR; TCRdb keeps only in-frame clonotypes and omits some of them. The data hold about 53,000 clones, with around 84% observed a single time. The specimen was PBMCs. These receptors originate from a human donor in good health. Some clones in this sample may be carry-over from other donors' samples.

The rearrangement links TRBV5-1 to TRBJ1-2; 7 bases map to TRBD1. J lost 2 bases, V lost 5 bases, and 9 bases had no gene match. The germline V gene encodes CDR1 SGHRS and CDR2 YFSETQ. There are 15 residues in the CDR3. CDR3 DNA sequence: TGCGCCAGCAGGAAGATACCGGGACAGAACTATGGCTACACCTTC. Protein sequence: CASRKIPGQNYGYTF.

The chain has TRBV29-1 and TRBJ1-2; D is perhaps TRBD1 (6 bases). V was clipped by 6 bases and J by 5 bases, with 19 bases between them. Germline V CDR1 and CDR2: SQVTM, ANQGSEA. The CDR3 is 14 residues long. The CDR3 DNA follows: TGCAGCGTCCTGGAGGGGGGGGCCAGATATGGCTACACCTTC. Protein sequence: CSVLEGGARYGYTF.

This chain connects TRBV19 to TRBJ1-5; perhaps TRBD1 as D (5 bases). Germline lookup yields CDR1 LNHDA and CDR2 SQIVND (reference sequence). CDR3 length: 14 amino acids. The V end was cut by 1 base, the J end by 8 bases, with 12 bases between. The CDR3 DNA reads TGTGCCAGTAGTATAGGCAGGGATGAGAAGCCCCAGCATTTT. Encoded protein: CASSIGRDEKPQHF.

The V call is TRBV9, the J call TRBJ2-5, with TRBD2 matching 13 bases. The CDR3 spans 17 residues. V lost 4 bases to trimming and J lost 7 bases; unmatched junction nucleotides: 13. Germline assignment: CDR1 SGDLS and CDR2 YYNGEE. CDR3 residues: CASSPGVLAGGQGTQYF. The CDR3 DNA follows: TGTGCCAGCAGCCCGGGGGTACTAGCGGGAGGGCAGGGGACCCAGTACTTC.

J is TRBJ1-4 and V is TRBV6-5; no clear D. V dropped 11 bases and J dropped 7 bases, with 17 bases sitting between them. The CDR3 extends over 13 amino acids. The germline gives CDR1 MNHEY, CDR2 SVGAGI. In DNA form, the CDR3 reads TGTGCCTCCGGCGGGGAATTTGGTGAAAAACTGTTTTTT. It encodes CASGGEFGEKLFF.

V is TRBV10-3 and J is TRBJ2-7; tentative D call: TRBD1 (6 bases). Germline V gives CDR1 ENHRY, CDR2 SYGVKD. CDR3 length: 14 residues. Trimming pared 11 bases from V and 6 bases from J, leaving 23 bases between. CDR3 DNA: TGTGCCGCTCGAACCTCAGGGGCCTCCGGCGAGCAGTACTTC. This sequence encodes CAARTSGASGEQYF.

The chain links TRBV19 to TRBJ1-1; TRBD1 matches 9 bases. The germline CDR1 and CDR2 sequences are LNHDA and SQIVND (reference sequence). The V gene end was trimmed by 4 bases and the J gene end by 6 bases; junction bases not matched to a gene: 3. The CDR3 has 13 residues. The CDR3 sequence: CASSNDRGAEAFF. DNA for the CDR3: TGTGCCAGTAGTAACGACAGGGGGGCTGAAGCTTTCTTT.

V usage is TRBV19 and J usage is TRBJ2-3, with D perhaps matching TRBD2 (6 bases). The CDR3 sequence is 14 residues long. Germline CDR1 and CDR2: LNHDA and SQIVND (reference sequence). V gave up 3 bases and J gave up 7 bases, with 14 bases separating them. The CDR3 protein is CASSIGGSRNTQYF. CDR3 DNA sequence: TGTGCCAGTAGTATCGGAGGGTCGAGGAATACGCAGTATTTT.

The V call is TRBV5-4, the J call TRBJ1-1; TRBD1 might be the D (6 bases). The CDR3 consists of 12 residues. V lost 2 bases and J 11 bases, leaving 13 bases between the germline ends. Germline values: CDR1 SGHNT, CDR2 YYREEE (reference sequence). This CDR3 reads CASSLSGVDAFF. CDR3 nucleotides: TGTGCCAGCAGCTTATCAGGGGTAGATGCTTTCTTT.

J is TRBJ2-7 and V is TRBV6-6; 11 bases align to TRBD1. The CDR3 extends over 14 amino acids. Germline loops: CDR1 MNHNY, CDR2 SVGAGI (reference sequence). V was clipped by 5 bases and J by 6 bases; unmatched bases: 6. CDR3 amino acids: CASSKGTGGLEQYF. The DNA for the CDR3 is TGTGCCAGCAGTAAGGGGACAGGGGGGCTCGAGCAGTACTTC.

V and J are TRBV6-6 and TRBJ1-4, with 9 nucleotides matching TRBD1. The CDR3 sequence is 16 residues long. Germline V gene data show CDR1 as MNHNY and CDR2 as SVGAGI (reference sequence). V gave up 2 bases and J gave up 12 bases; unmatched junction bases: 13. The CDR3 here is CASSYATGGIPIELFF. The CDR3 DNA sequence: TGTGCCAGCAGTTACGCGACAGGGGGAATTCCGATAGAACTGTTTTTT.

DNA of the CDR3: TGTGCCAGCAGTCCTACAGGGGCTAATGAAAAACTGTTTTTT. This encodes CASSPTGANEKLFF. This sequence joins TRBV6-5 and TRBJ1-4, with 7 nucleotides matching TRBD1. Germline CDR1 is MNHEY and CDR2 is SVGAGI. The junction had 3 bases not matched to a gene; V was cut back by 5 bases and J by 3 bases. The CDR3 has 14 amino acids.

The chain links TRBV30 to TRBJ2-7, with 9 positions matching TRBD2. V was pared by 5 bases and J by 0 bases, with 8 bases of the junction left unmatched. CDR3 length: 15 residues. Germline loops: CDR1 GTSNPN, CDR2 SVGIG (reference sequence). The CDR3 here is CAWETSSGISYEQYF. CDR3 bases: TGTGCCTGGGAGACCTCTAGCGGGATCTCCTACGAGCAGTACTTC.

The V call is TRBV12-5, the J call TRBJ1-1; 10 bases map to TRBD1. The CDR3 covers 12 residues. The V and J ends lost 1 base and 11 bases, in that order; junction bases with no gene match: 1. The V gene's germline CDR1 is LGHNT and CDR2 FRNRAP. The chain's CDR3 is CASGLGQGAAFF. DNA for the CDR3: TGTGCTAGTGGTTTGGGACAGGGGGCCGCTTTCTTT.

A single count supports this clone. This chain connects TRBV27 to TRBJ2-3, with a weak D call TRBD1 (6 bases). The CDR3 has 16 amino acids. Germline-derived CDR1 and CDR2 are MNHEY and SMNVEV (reference sequence). V lost 0 bases and J lost 4, with 14 bases in between. This CDR3 is CASSLSFATGPDTQYF. CDR3 bases: TGTGCCAGCAGTTTATCATTCGCGACAGGCCCAGATACGCAGTATTTT.

The chain has TRBV5-1 and TRBJ2-3, with 8 bases aligning to TRBD2. Germline V gene sequence: CDR1 SGHRS, CDR2 YFSETQ. The CDR3 consists of 15 residues. V was pared by 1 base and J by 0 bases, with 1 base of the junction left unmatched. For the CDR3, the DNA is TGCGCCAGCAGCTTGAGCGGGGGTAGCACAGATACGCAGTATTTT. As protein: CASSLSGGSTDTQYF.

The chain uses TRBV19 and TRBJ1-1, with 10 bases matching TRBD1. Germline V CDR1 and CDR2: LNHDA, SQIVND (reference sequence). J gave up 9 bases and V 5 bases, and 6 bases lay outside the gene matches. The CDR3 spans 13 residues. CDR3 residues: CASSADRGRKAFF. CDR3 DNA: TGTGCCAGTAGTGCCGACAGGGGGCGGAAAGCTTTCTTT.

The chain recombines TRBV7-9 with TRBJ2-1; 9 bases align to TRBD2. Germline V gene lookup returns CDR1 SEHNR and CDR2 FQNEAQ (reference sequence). Trimming cost V 5 bases and J 7 bases; bases outside gene matches: 12. The CDR3 sequence is 16 residues long. CDR3 nucleotides: TGTGCCAGCAGCCTAGGACATGCGGGAGGGCCTAATGAGCAGTTCTTC. Protein product: CASSLGHAGGPNEQFF.

The chain recombines TRBV18 with TRBJ1-1; D gene unclear. This CDR3 spans 13 amino acids. V lost 6 bases to trimming and J lost 0 bases, with 8 bases between them. Germline-derived CDR1 and CDR2 are KGHSH and LQKENI. The DNA of the CDR3 is TGTGCCAGCTCTGACCAGGTGAACACTGAAGCTTTCTTT. Translating gives CASSDQVNTEAFF.

The chain combines TRBV5-1 with TRBJ2-5; D is unclear. The CDR3 has 14 amino acids. Germline values: CDR1 SGHRS, CDR2 YFSETQ. V was pared by 1 base and J by 4 bases, with 11 bases between. CDR3 in amino acids: CASSLLTFGETQYF. The CDR3 DNA reads as TGCGCCAGCAGCTTGCTCACCTTCGGAGAGACCCAGTACTTC.

The chain carries TRBV5-5 and TRBJ1-5; D perhaps matches TRBD1 (5 bases). The germline CDR1 and CDR2 sequences are SGHKS and YYEKEE (reference sequence). Trimming took off 3 bases at V and 6 bases at J, with 13 bases between the two ends. This CDR3 is 14 amino acids long. In DNA form, the CDR3 reads TGTGCCAGCAGCTCGGCCGGGGGTAGTCAGCCCCAGCATTTT. It is translated as CASSSAGGSQPQHF.

This clone was found once. The chain joins TRBV4-3 to TRBJ2-7; 10 bases map to TRBD2. This CDR3 has 15 residues. CDR1 is LGHNA, CDR2 YSLEER, per germline. Germline trimming cut 3 bases from V and 5 bases from J; bases unmatched to any gene: 7. The CDR3, as DNA: TGCGCCAGCAGCCAGGGAACTAGCGGGATCCACGAGCAGTACTTC. Its translation is CASSQGTSGIHEQYF.

CDR3 in amino acids: CASSPGFGGSNQPQHF. CDR3 bases: TGTGCCAGCTCACCAGGATTCGGCGGGAGCAATCAGCCCCAGCATTTT. This chain uses TRBV18 with TRBJ1-5; D unclear. The length of the CDR3 is 16 residues. Germline CDR1 and CDR2: KGHSH and LQKENI. V gave up 2 bases and J gave up 1 base, with 12 bases separating them.

The chain joins TRBV6-5 to TRBJ1-5; 7 nucleotides agree with TRBD1. This CDR3 is built from 15 residues. V shed 5 bases and J 5 bases; nucleotides not matched to a gene: 9. Germline V gene lookup returns CDR1 MNHEY and CDR2 SVGAGI. CDR3 sequence reads: CASSARQGTHQPQHF. Here the CDR3 DNA reads TGTGCCAGCAGTGCGCGACAGGGAACCCATCAGCCCCAGCATTTT.

This clone showed up just a few times. The V and J genes are TRBV4-2 and TRBJ2-1; 9 bases are shared with TRBD2. CDR1 is LGHNA and CDR2 is YNFKEQ in the germline V gene. V was pared by 0 bases and J by 3 bases, with 6 bases of the junction left unmatched. This CDR3 spans 17 amino acids. This CDR3 reads CASSQDQRLADYNEQFF. The CDR3 coding sequence is TGTGCCAGCAGCCAAGACCAGCGACTAGCGGACTACAATGAGCAGTTCTTC.

The rearrangement links TRBV5-6 to TRBJ2-1, with 12 bases that match TRBD1. The CDR3 is 16 amino acids. Germline CDR1 reads SGHDT; CDR2 reads YYEEEE. J gave up 3 bases and V 4 bases, and 5 bases lay outside the gene matches. The CDR3 region is CASSGGTGGLYNEQFF. The DNA of the CDR3 is TGTGCCAGCAGCGGGGGGACAGGGGGCCTCTACAATGAGCAGTTCTTC.

This chain joins TRBV7-8 and TRBJ2-7; 10 bases match TRBD1. V gave up 0 bases and J gave up 3 bases; unmatched junction bases: 2. CDR3 length equals 15 residues. Germline V lookup: CDR1 SGHVS, CDR2 FQNEAQ. The CDR3 nucleotides read TGTGCCAGCAGCTTAGCCCGGACAGGGGGCTACGAGCAGTACTTC. It translates to CASSLARTGGYEQYF.

In this sample, this clone turned up once. V is TRBV19 and J is TRBJ2-7, with TRBD1 matching 8 bases. The germline CDR1 and CDR2 sequences are LNHDA and SQIVND (reference sequence). Trimming at V came to 5 bases and at J to 4 bases, leaving 7 bases not matched to a gene. This CDR3 comprises 14 residues. The CDR3 loop reads CASSFRGQGYEQYF. DNA of the CDR3: TGTGCCAGTAGTTTCAGGGGGCAAGGGTACGAGCAGTACTTC.

The chain has TRBV27 and TRBJ1-1; D call uncertain. CDR3 size: 15 residues. Trimming stripped 3 bases from V and 4 bases from J, with 15 bases between. Looked up from germline, CDR1 is MNHEY and CDR2 is SMNVEV (reference sequence). The CDR3 reads CASSFRWRIGTEAFF. CDR3 bases: TGTGCCAGCAGTTTTAGGTGGAGGATAGGCACTGAAGCTTTCTTT.

V is TRBV4-1 and J is TRBJ2-7; 7 nucleotides agree with TRBD2. V lost 1 base to trimming and J lost 2 bases; unmatched junction nucleotides: 8. The CDR3 spans 16 residues. Germline V gene sequence: CDR1 MGHRA, CDR2 YSYEKL. CDR3 sequence reads: CASSQVRSGSPYEQYF. The DNA of the CDR3 is TGCGCCAGCAGCCAAGTCCGTAGCGGGTCCCCCTACGAGCAGTACTTC.